This T cell receptor (beta chain) was captured by sequencing in a study of tumor-infiltrating lymphocytes in oesophageal squamous cell carcinoma (dated by TCRdb to 2016 to 2018). There are 14 amino acids in the CDR3, from cysteine to phenylalanine inclusive. The CDR3 DNA has 42 bases and is translated from base 1. The germline V gene provides CDR1 SGHTA and CDR2 FQGNSA. Receptors were amplified or captured by PCR. This sample was sequenced with an Illumina HiSeq 2000. Using fastp at Q25 and MiXCR, TCRdb reprocessed the public reads and kept productive beta chains. Rows matching on CDR3 protein sequence are summarized as one entry with the most common DNA and genes. This sample comprises around 15,000 distinct CDR3 sequences, about 54% of them detected only once. Around 40% of the sample is in the top ten clones. This clonotype was counted a few times. Its antigen has not been determined. Germline and junction disagree at one end, which may indicate a read error.

The clonotype was recovered from a female donor with esophageal squamous cell carcinoma. Sequencing input: esophageal tumor tissue. The V gene is TRBV7-2 and the J gene is TRBJ2-4, with TRBD2 matching 7 junction bases. The sequence in DNA is TGTGCCAGCAGCTACAGCGGGACCACCTACGAGCAGTACTTT. This translates into CASSYSGTTYEQYF.